These T cell receptor beta chains were read from a single sample in a study of Ad26.COV2.S vaccination and SARS-CoV-2 variants. TCRdb's table, derived via immunoSEQ multiplex PCR, lists solely in-frame clones and lacks some. This table holds roughly 500,000 clones, roughly nine tenths found once. Sequencing used peripheral blood, obtained in a trial of Ad26.COV2.S vaccine versus placebo. These TCRs come from a person between 18 and 59 years old who received the Ad26.COV2.S COVID-19 vaccine or a placebo. CDR3s include the opening cysteine and the closing phenylalanine or tryptophan. Each record gives: clone size, J gene, V gene, D gene, CDR3 protein, CDR3 DNA. A D gene is named only where the DNA matches it firmly. Rows may omit the clone size; those that give it use once, few, many or a size class.

.	TRBJ2-4	TRBV5-8	.	CASTNNNRGVQYF	TGTGCCAGCACCAATAACAATAGGGGGGTTCAGTACTTC
.	TRBJ2-3	TRBV20-1	.	CSARLADTQYF	TGCAGTGCTAGATTGGCAGATACGCAGTATTTT
.	TRBJ1-2	TRBV28	TRBD1	CASSGGTAKVYYGYTF	TGTGCCAGCAGTGGTGGGACAGCCAAAGTTTACTATGGCTACACCTTC
.	TRBJ1-2	TRBV4-2	TRBD1	CASSPGQGEGYTF	TGTGCCAGCAGCCCTGGACAGGGGGAAGGCTACACCTTC
.	TRBJ2-3	TRBV7-9	.	CASSSITGPPSTDTQYF	TGTGCCAGCAGCTCGATCACGGGGCCACCTAGCACAGATACGCAGTATTTT
once	TRBJ2-2	TRBV30	TRBD1	CAWSITRTGTTGELFF	TGTGCCTGGAGTATTACAAGGACAGGGACCACCGGGGAGCTGTTTTTT
.	TRBJ2-1	TRBV6-4	TRBD2	CASRKTSGDYNEQFF	TGTGCCAGCAGGAAGACTAGCGGAGACTACAATGAGCAGTTCTTC
.	TRBJ2-1	TRBV2	.	CASSGVGYNEQFF	TGTGCCAGCAGTGGGGTAGGATACAATGAGCAGTTCTTC
.	TRBJ2-3	TRBV4-3	.	CASSQEPGGFGTDTQYF	TGCGCCAGCAGCCAAGAACCCGGGGGCTTTGGGACAGATACGCAGTATTTT
.	TRBJ2-7	TRBV11-2	.	CASSRTSYPDRTYEQYF	TGTGCCAGCAGCCGGACCTCCTACCCAGACAGAACCTACGAGCAGTACTTC
.	TRBJ1-1	TRBV2	.	CASTTDTNTEAFF	TGTGCCAGCACCACAGACACGAACACTGAAGCTTTCTTT
.	TRBJ1-5	TRBV7-6	.	CASEKGHGSNQPQHF	TGTGCCAGCGAGAAAGGACACGGAAGCAATCAGCCCCAGCATTTT
.	TRBJ2-1	TRBV24-1	.	CATSDIQFF	TGTGCCACCAGTGATATTCAGTTCTTC
.	TRBJ2-1	TRBV2	.	CASSDHVGGEQFF	TGTGCCAGCAGTGACCACGTAGGCGGGGAGCAGTTCTTC
.	TRBJ1-5	TRBV6-5	.	CASSYLANSNQPQHF	TGTGCCAGCAGTTACTTGGCGAATAGCAATCAGCCCCAGCATTTT
.	TRBJ2-5	TRBV7-9	.	CASTIVWATETQYF	TGTGCCAGCACCATTGTCTGGGCAACGGAGACCCAGTACTTC
.	TRBJ1-4	TRBV28	.	CASSGATNEKLFF	TGTGCCAGCTCAGGGGCAACTAATGAAAAACTGTTTTTT
.	TRBJ1-2	TRBV3-1/TRBV3-2	TRBD1	CASSQGTGGYGYTF	TGTGCCAGCAGCCAAGGGACAGGGGGGTATGGCTACACCTTC
.	TRBJ1-6	TRBV5-1	.	CASSSQGRDNSPLHF	TGCGCCAGCAGCTCACAAGGACGGGATAATTCACCCCTCCACTTT
.	TRBJ2-5	TRBV5-6	.	CASSLGRYQETQYF	TGTGCCAGCAGCTTGGGTCGGTACCAAGAGACCCAGTACTTC
.	TRBJ2-7	TRBV28	.	CASSHATGEVSYEQYF	TGTGCCAGCAGTCACGCGACGGGCGAGGTGTCCTACGAGCAGTACTTC
.	TRBJ2-7	TRBV11-2	.	CASSLVFQGHEQYF	TGTGCCAGCAGCTTAGTGTTCCAGGGCCACGAGCAGTACTTC